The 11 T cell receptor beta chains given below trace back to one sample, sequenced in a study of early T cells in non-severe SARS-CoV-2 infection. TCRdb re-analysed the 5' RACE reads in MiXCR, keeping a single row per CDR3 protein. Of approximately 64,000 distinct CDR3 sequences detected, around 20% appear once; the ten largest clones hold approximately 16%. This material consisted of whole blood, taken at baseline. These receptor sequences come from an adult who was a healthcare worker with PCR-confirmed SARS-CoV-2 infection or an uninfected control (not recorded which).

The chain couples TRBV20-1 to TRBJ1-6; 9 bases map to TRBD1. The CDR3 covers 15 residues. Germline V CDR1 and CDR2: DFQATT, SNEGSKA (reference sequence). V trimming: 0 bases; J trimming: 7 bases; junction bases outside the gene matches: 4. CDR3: CSARDQGTGNSPLHF. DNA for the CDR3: TGCAGTGCTAGAGATCAAGGGACAGGGAATTCACCCCTCCACTTT.

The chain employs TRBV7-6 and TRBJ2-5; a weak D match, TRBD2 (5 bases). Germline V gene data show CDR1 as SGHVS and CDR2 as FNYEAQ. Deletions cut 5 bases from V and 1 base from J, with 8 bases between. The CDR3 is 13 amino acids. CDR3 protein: CASSGGPQETQYF. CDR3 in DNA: TGTGCCAGCAGCGGCGGGCCCCAAGAGACCCAGTACTTC.

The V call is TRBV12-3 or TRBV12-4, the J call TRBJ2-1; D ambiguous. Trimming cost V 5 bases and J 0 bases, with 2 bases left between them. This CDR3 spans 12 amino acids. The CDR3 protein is CASSRSYNEQFF. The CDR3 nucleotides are TGTGCCAGCAGTCGCTCCTACAATGAGCAGTTCTTC.

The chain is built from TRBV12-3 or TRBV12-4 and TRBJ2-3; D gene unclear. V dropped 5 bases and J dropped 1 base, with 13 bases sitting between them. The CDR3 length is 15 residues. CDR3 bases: TGTGCCAGCAGTCCCCCGATCGTCCGCACAGATACGCAGTATTTT. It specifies CASSPPIVRTDTQYF.

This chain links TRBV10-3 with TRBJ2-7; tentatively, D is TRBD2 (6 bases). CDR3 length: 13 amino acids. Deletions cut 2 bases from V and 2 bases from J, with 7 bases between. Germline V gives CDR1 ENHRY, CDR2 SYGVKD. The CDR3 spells CAISEGGTYEQYF. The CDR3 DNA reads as TGTGCCATCAGTGAGGGGGGGACCTACGAGCAGTACTTC.

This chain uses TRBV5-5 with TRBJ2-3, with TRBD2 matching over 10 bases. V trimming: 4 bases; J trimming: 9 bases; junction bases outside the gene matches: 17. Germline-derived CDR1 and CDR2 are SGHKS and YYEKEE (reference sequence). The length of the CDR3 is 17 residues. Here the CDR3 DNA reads TGTGCCAGCAGCCCCCCCCTAGCGGGGGCCGGGGGCAGCACGCAGTATTTT. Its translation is CASSPPLAGAGGSTQYF.

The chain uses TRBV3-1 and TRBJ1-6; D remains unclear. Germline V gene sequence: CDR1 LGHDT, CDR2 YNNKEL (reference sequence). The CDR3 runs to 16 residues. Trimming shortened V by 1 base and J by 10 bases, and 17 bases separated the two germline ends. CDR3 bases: TGTGCCAGCAGCCAAGGGACTCGCCTGTGGATCTCACCCCTCCACTTT. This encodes CASSQGTRLWISPLHF.

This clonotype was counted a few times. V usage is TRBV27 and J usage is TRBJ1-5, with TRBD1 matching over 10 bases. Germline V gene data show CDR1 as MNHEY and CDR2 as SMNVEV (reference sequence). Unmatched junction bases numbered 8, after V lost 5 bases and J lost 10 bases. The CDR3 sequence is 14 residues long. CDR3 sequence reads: CASSPGTGEVPQHF. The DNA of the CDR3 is TGTGCCAGCAGTCCCGGGACAGGGGAGGTACCCCAGCATTTT.

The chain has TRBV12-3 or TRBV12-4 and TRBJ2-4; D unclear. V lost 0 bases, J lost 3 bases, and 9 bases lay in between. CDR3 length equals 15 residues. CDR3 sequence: CASSLAGPVKNIQYF. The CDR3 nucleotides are TGTGCCAGCAGTTTAGCAGGTCCAGTCAAAAACATTCAGTACTTC.

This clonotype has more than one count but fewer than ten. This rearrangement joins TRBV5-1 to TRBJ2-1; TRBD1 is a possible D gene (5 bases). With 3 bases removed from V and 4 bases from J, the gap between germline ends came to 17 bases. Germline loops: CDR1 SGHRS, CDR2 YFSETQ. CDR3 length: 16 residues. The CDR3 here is CASSSNRQTSYNEQFF. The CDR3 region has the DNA TGCGCCAGCAGCTCGAACCGACAGACCTCTTACAATGAGCAGTTCTTC.

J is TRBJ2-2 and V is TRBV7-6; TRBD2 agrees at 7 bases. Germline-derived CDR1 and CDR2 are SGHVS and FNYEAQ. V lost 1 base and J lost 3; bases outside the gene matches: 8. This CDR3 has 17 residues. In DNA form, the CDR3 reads TGTGCCAGCAGCTTAGTATCCCCTAGCGGCCACACCGGGGAGCTGTTTTTT. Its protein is CASSLVSPSGHTGELFF.